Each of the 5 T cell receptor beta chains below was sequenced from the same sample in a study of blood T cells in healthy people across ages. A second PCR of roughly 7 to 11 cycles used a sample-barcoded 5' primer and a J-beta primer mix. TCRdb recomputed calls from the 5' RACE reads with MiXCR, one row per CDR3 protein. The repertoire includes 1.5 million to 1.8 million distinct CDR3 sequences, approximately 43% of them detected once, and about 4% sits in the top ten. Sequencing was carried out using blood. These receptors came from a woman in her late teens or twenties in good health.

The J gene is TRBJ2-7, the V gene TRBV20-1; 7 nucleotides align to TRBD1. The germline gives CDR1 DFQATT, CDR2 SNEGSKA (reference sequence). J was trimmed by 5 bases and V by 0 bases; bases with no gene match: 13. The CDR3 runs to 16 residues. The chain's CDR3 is CSARDPNRQGSHEQYF. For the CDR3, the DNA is TGCAGTGCTAGAGACCCAAATCGACAGGGTAGCCACGAGCAGTACTTC.

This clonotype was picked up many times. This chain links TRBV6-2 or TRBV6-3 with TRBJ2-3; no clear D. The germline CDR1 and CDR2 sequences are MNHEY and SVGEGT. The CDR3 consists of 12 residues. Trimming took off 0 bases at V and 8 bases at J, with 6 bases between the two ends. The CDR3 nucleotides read TGTGCCAGCAGTTACTCGTCCGGTACGCAGTATTTT. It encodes CASSYSSGTQYF.

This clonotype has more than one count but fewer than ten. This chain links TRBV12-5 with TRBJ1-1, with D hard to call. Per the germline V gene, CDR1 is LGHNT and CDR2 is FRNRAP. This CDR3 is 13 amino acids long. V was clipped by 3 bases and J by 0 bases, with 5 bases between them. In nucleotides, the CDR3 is TGTGCTAGTGGTTTCCAGGTGAACACTGAAGCTTTCTTT. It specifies CASGFQVNTEAFF.

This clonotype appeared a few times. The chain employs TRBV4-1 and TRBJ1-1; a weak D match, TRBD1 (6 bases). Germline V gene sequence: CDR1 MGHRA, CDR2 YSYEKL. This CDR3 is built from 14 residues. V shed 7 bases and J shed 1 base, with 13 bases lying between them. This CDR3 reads CASTRGRENTEAFF. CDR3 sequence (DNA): TGCGCCAGCACCAGGGGCAGGGAGAACACTGAAGCTTTCTTT.

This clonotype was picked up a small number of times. CDR3 DNA: TGTGCCAGCAGTGAATTAGGGGTCTATAATTCACCCCTCCACTTT. Amino acids: CASSELGVYNSPLHF. The chain uses TRBV25-1 and TRBJ1-6; tentatively, D is TRBD1 (5 bases). Germline V gene sequence: CDR1 MGHDK, CDR2 SYGVNS. The CDR3 length is 15 residues. V lost 1 base, J lost 3 bases, and 7 bases lay in between. Complete variable domain (other parts from reference TRBV25-1 and TRBJ1-6): EADIYQTPRYLVIGTGKKITLECSQTMGHDKMYWYQQDPGMELHLIHYSYGVNSTEKGDLSSESTVSRIRTEHFPLTLESARPSHTSQYLCASSELGVYNSPLHFGNGTRLTVT.